Listed here are 12 T cell receptor beta chains from one sample, sequenced in a study of shared clonotypes between healthy human individuals. Naive CD8 isolation took CD45RO-negative cells positively selected for CCR7 and excluded terminally differentiated effector memory CD45RA+ cells. Assay: immunoSEQ multiplex PCR; the TCRdb copy retains only in-frame clones and omits some. The table lists hundreds of thousands of clones, about 90% of them singletons. The sequenced material came from naive CD8+ T cells sorted from blood. The origin of the receptors is a man aged 25-45 years in good health.

The chain recombines TRBV11-3 with TRBJ2-1, with TRBD2 identical over 9 bases. Germline trimming cut 5 bases from V and 4 bases from J; bases unmatched to any gene: 6. The CDR3 runs to 15 residues. CDR1 and CDR2 from the germline V gene are SGHNT and YENEEA. CDR3 in amino acids: CASSHSGSLYNEQFF. The CDR3 region has the DNA TGTGCCAGCAGCCATAGCGGGAGTCTGTACAATGAGCAGTTCTTC.

The chain links TRBV4-1 to TRBJ1-4; no reliable D call. This CDR3 region has 14 residues. Germline V CDR1 and CDR2: MGHRA, YSYEKL. V lost 1 base and J lost 8, with 11 bases in between. CDR3 region: CASSQGTEGEKLFF. The CDR3 nucleotides read TGCGCCAGCAGCCAAGGCACGGAGGGCGAAAAACTGTTTTTT.

This clone was picked up one time. The V and J genes are TRBV5-4 and TRBJ2-1, with no clear D. In germline, CDR1 is SGHNT, CDR2 YYREEE (reference sequence). The ends were cut back, 3 bases at V and 5 bases at J, with 15 bases in the middle. There are 15 residues in the CDR3. DNA for the CDR3: TGTGCCAGCAGCTCCCAGGTTGGCTTTAACAATGAGCAGTTCTTC. It yields the protein CASSSQVGFNNEQFF.

This clone was found a few times. The chain employs TRBV2 and TRBJ2-1; D gene uncertain. Germline loops: CDR1 SNHLY, CDR2 FYNNEI. Trimming pared 7 bases from V and 11 bases from J, leaving 15 bases between. The CDR3 loop spans 12 amino acids. The CDR3 reads CASIGWATQQFF. CDR3 sequence (DNA): TGTGCCAGCATTGGGTGGGCCACGCAGCAGTTCTTC.

V gene TRBV11-2 combines with J gene TRBJ2-3, with 7 bases lining up with TRBD2. CDR1 is SGHAT, CDR2 FQNNGV, per germline. The CDR3 has 16 amino acids. The trim removed 2 bases at V and 0 bases at J, leaving 5 bases unmatched. The CDR3 here is CASSLISGTSTDTQYF. The CDR3 DNA follows: TGTGCCAGCAGCTTAATCAGCGGGACTAGCACAGATACGCAGTATTTT. The full variable domain, its missing parts supplied by reference TRBV11-2 and TRBJ2-3, is EAGVAQSPRYKIIEKRQSVAFWCNPISGHATLYWYQQILGQGPKLLIQFQNNGVVDDSQLPKDRFSAERLKGVDSTLKIQPAKLEDSAVYLCASSLISGTSTDTQYFGPGTRLTVL.

The chain uses TRBV5-6 and TRBJ1-1, with 7 bases fitting TRBD1. The CDR3 is made up of 13 amino acids. Trimming at V came to 4 bases and at J to 10 bases, leaving 10 bases not matched to a gene. Germline V CDR1 and CDR2: SGHDT, YYEEEE. This CDR3 reads CASSPWTGGGAFF. The CDR3 region has the DNA TGTGCCAGCAGCCCCTGGACAGGCGGCGGAGCTTTCTTT.

V and J are TRBV10-3 and TRBJ2-7, with 10 bases matching TRBD2. The germline gives CDR1 ENHRY, CDR2 SYGVKD. V lost 1 base to trimming and J lost 2 bases; unmatched junction nucleotides: 5. The CDR3 is 16 amino acids. The CDR3 DNA sequence: TGTGCCATCAGTGAGTATGCTAGCGGGAGCACCTACGAGCAGTACTTC. Translating gives CAISEYASGSTYEQYF.

This clone was counted only a few times. J is TRBJ1-5 and V is TRBV30; a possible D gene is TRBD1 (5 bases). This CDR3 spans 15 amino acids. CDR1 GTSNPN and CDR2 SVGIG come from the germline V gene (reference sequence). The ends were cut back, 1 base at V and 2 bases at J, with 12 bases in the middle. The CDR3 DNA reads as TGTGCCTGGAGTGAGGGGTCTGTGGGCAATCAGCCCCAGCATTTT. It codes for CAWSEGSVGNQPQHF.

V is TRBV19 and J is TRBJ2-1; D not resolved. Per germline, CDR1 LNHDA and CDR2 SQIVND (reference sequence). V was clipped by 2 bases and J by 6 bases, with 2 bases between them. The CDR3 totals 11 residues. As DNA, the CDR3 is TGTGCCAGTAGTATATCCAATGAGCAGTTCTTC. It codes for CASSISNEQFF.

V is TRBV6-4 and J is TRBJ1-5, with D perhaps TRBD1 (5 bases). The CDR3 extends over 17 amino acids. In germline, CDR1 is MRHNA, CDR2 SNTAGT. V lost 6 bases and J lost 0, with 18 bases in between. The CDR3 DNA follows: TGTGCCAGCAGGTCCGGAGTTTCAGGGTATAGCAATCAGCCCCAGCATTTT. It codes for CASRSGVSGYSNQPQHF.

This clone was detected a few times. The sample carries other DNA sequences with the same CDR3. This chain uses TRBV6-4 with TRBJ1-2; TRBD1 agrees at 7 bases. Germline values: CDR1 MRHNA, CDR2 SNTAGT. The CDR3 is 13 amino acids. The V gene end was trimmed by 0 bases and the J gene end by 6 bases; junction bases not matched to a gene: 1. The CDR3 nucleotides read TGTGCCAGCAGTGACTCGACAGGGAATGGCTACACCTTC. Protein: CASSDSTGNGYTF.

The chain is built from TRBV6-1 and TRBJ1-4; a possible D gene is TRBD1 (5 bases). The germline V gene encodes CDR1 MNHNS and CDR2 SASEGT. Trimming took off 6 bases at V and 0 bases at J, with 11 bases between the two ends. CDR3 length: 15 amino acids. The CDR3 DNA sequence: TGTGCCAGCAGAGCGACAGTCACAACTAATGAAAAACTGTTTTTT. Protein product: CASRATVTTNEKLFF.